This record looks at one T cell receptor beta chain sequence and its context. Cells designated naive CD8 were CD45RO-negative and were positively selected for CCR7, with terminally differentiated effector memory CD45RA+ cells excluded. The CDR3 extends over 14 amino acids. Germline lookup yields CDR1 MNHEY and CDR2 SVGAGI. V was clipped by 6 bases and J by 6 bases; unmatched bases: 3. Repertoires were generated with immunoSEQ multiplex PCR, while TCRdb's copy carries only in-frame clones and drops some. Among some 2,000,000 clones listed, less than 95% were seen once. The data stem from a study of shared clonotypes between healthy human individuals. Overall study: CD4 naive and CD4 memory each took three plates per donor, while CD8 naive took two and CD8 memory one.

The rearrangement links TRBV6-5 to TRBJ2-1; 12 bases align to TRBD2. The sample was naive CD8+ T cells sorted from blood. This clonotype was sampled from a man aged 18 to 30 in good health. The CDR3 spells CASSPTSGGNEQFF. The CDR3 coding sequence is TGTGCCAGCAGCCCGACTAGCGGGGGCAATGAGCAGTTCTTC.